A selection of T cell receptor beta chains follows, all from one sample in a study of shared clonotypes between healthy human individuals. Data came from immunoSEQ multiplex PCR; TCRdb stores just in-frame clones and leaves some out. The sample holds 2 million to 2.5 million clones; about 92% are singletons and the top ten take 1.5% to 2%. Sequencing used naive CD8+ T cells from PBMCs. These receptors were collected from a man aged 18 to 29 in good health. Some clones in this sample may be carry-over from other donors' samples. Each CDR3 is given with its conserved first and last residue. The D gene is left open where the match is weak. Size values are once, few and many counts, or a class for expanded clones, and some rows have none.

j_call v_call clone_size d_call cdr3_aa cdr3_nt
TRBJ1-1 TRBV7-6 NA NA CASSPGWETQGTEAFF TGTGCCAGCAGCCCCGGGTGGGAGACCCAGGGTACTGAAGCTTTCTTT
TRBJ1-3 TRBV7-9 NA NA CASSPPGWGLYF TGTGCCAGCAGCCCCCCTGGATGGGGCCTATATTTT
TRBJ2-1 TRBV27 NA TRBD1 CASSFGTGVSYNEQFF TGTGCCAGCAGTTTCGGGACAGGGGTGTCCTACAATGAGCAGTTCTTC
TRBJ2-3 TRBV4-3 NA TRBD2 CASSRTSSPTDTQYF TGCGCCAGCAGTCGGACTAGCTCACCCACAGATACGCAGTATTTT
TRBJ2-7 TRBV7-9 NA TRBD2 CASSSTNLAGGRYEQYF TGTGCCAGCAGCTCGACGAACCTAGCGGGAGGTCGGTACGAGCAGTACTTC
TRBJ2-7 TRBV9 NA TRBD2 CASSRSSSGSSPLYEQYF TGTGCCAGCAGCAGGAGCTCTAGCGGGTCGTCCCCGCTCTACGAGCAGTACTTC
TRBJ2-1 TRBV9 NA TRBD2 CASSATSGNYNEQFF TGTGCCAGCAGCGCAACTAGCGGCAATTACAATGAGCAGTTCTTC
TRBJ2-1 TRBV9 once TRBD2 CASSPGRGYNEQFF TGTGCCAGCAGCCCGGGGAGGGGTTACAATGAGCAGTTCTTC
TRBJ1-2 TRBV5-5 NA TRBD1 CASSSTGSNYGYTF TGTGCCAGCAGCTCGACAGGGTCTAACTATGGCTACACCTTC
TRBJ2-2 TRBV7-9 NA NA CASSFISSTGELFF TGTGCCAGCAGCTTTATTAGCAGCACCGGGGAGCTGTTTTTT
TRBJ2-7 TRBV2 NA NA CASRARRDSYYEQYF TGTGCCAGCAGGGCAAGGCGGGACTCTTACTACGAGCAGTACTTC
TRBJ2-2 TRBV6-1 NA NA CASSEVLLTGELFF TGTGCCAGCAGTGAAGTTCTCCTCACCGGGGAGCTGTTTTTT
TRBJ2-1 TRBV7-9 NA TRBD2 CASSSSGAPYNEQFF TGTGCCAGCAGCTCCAGCGGGGCCCCCTACAATGAGCAGTTCTTC
TRBJ2-3 TRBV7-9 NA TRBD2 CASSFPPGVAGEPDTQYF TGTGCCAGCAGCTTCCCTCCAGGCGTAGCGGGAGAGCCAGATACGCAGTATTTT
TRBJ2-3 TRBV19 NA NA CASNAGRSTDTQYF TGTGCCAGTAATGCAGGGCGGAGCACAGATACGCAGTATTTT
TRBJ2-7 TRBV5-6 NA TRBD2 CASSSTSGISYEQYF TGTGCCAGCAGCTCGACTAGCGGGATCTCCTACGAGCAGTACTTC
TRBJ2-1 TRBV7-9 NA NA CASSLVNNEQFF TGTGCCAGCAGCTTAGTCAACAATGAGCAGTTCTTC
TRBJ2-7 TRBV5-1 NA NA CASSLGGQITSYEQYF TGCGCCAGCAGCTTGGGTGGACAGATCACCTCCTACGAGCAGTACTTC
TRBJ2-5 TRBV9 once TRBD1 CASSFTGGAGETQYF TGTGCCAGCAGCTTTACAGGGGGCGCAGGAGAGACCCAGTACTTC
TRBJ2-5 TRBV15 NA TRBD2 CATRSISGTSFETQYF TGTGCCACCCGATCGATTTCGGGGACTAGCTTTGAGACCCAGTACTTC
TRBJ1-2 TRBV2 NA TRBD1 CASIRDRGFDVDGYTF TGTGCCAGCATCCGGGACAGGGGTTTCGATGTGGATGGCTACACCTTC
TRBJ1-1 TRBV18 NA TRBD1 CASSPLPPGGFGTEAFF TGTGCCAGCTCACCGCTTCCGCCAGGGGGCTTTGGCACTGAAGCTTTCTTT
TRBJ2-5 TRBV7-7 NA TRBD1 CASSLDRERETQYF TGTGCCAGCAGCTTGGACAGGGAACGAGAGACCCAGTACTTC
TRBJ2-6 TRBV7-9 once NA CASSAPPGANVLTF TGTGCCAGCAGCGCCCCCCCTGGGGCCAACGTCCTGACTTTC
TRBJ1-1 TRBV28 NA NA CASSSGLQLLNTEAFF TGTGCCAGCAGCTCGGGCCTACAATTACTGAACACTGAAGCTTTCTTT
TRBJ2-7 TRBV6-5 NA TRBD2 CASSYYGLAGDYEQYF TGTGCCAGCAGTTACTACGGACTAGCGGGAGACTACGAGCAGTACTTC
TRBJ2-7 TRBV25-1 few NA CATWGGQQYF TGTGCCACCTGGGGGGGCCAGCAGTACTTC
TRBJ2-7 TRBV11-2 NA NA CASSLEGLGEQYF TGTGCCAGCAGCTTAGAAGGCCTTGGGGAGCAGTACTTC
TRBJ2-7 TRBV19 NA NA CASSPGAGLFYEQYF TGTGCCAGTAGTCCCGGTGCGGGACTCTTCTACGAGCAGTACTTC
TRBJ2-3 TRBV7-3 NA TRBD1 CASSPDRGNTQYF TGTGCCAGCAGCCCTGACAGGGGGAATACGCAGTATTTT
TRBJ2-1 TRBV5-1 NA TRBD2 CASSLESTAGEGNEQFF TGCGCCAGCAGCTTGGAGAGTACAGCGGGAGAAGGCAATGAGCAGTTCTTC
TRBJ2-2 TRBV6-5 NA TRBD2 CASRDGRAPGELFF TGTGCCAGCAGGGACGGGAGGGCCCCCGGGGAGCTGTTTTTT
TRBJ2-1 TRBV4-3 NA NA CASSQGWGFSYNEQFF TGCGCCAGCAGCCAAGGTTGGGGGTTCTCCTACAATGAGCAGTTCTTC
TRBJ1-1 TRBV7-9 NA TRBD1 CASSSGTANPQAFF TGTGCCAGCAGCTCCGGGACAGCTAATCCTCAAGCTTTCTTT
TRBJ2-7 TRBV6-1 NA TRBD1 CASSANRDSSYEQYF TGTGCCAGCAGTGCGAACCGGGACAGTTCCTACGAGCAGTACTTC
TRBJ1-1 TRBV27 NA NA CASSLAGAIAEAFF TGTGCCAGCAGTTTAGCGGGGGCCATCGCTGAAGCTTTCTTT
TRBJ1-1 TRBV5-1 NA NA CASSLAWDTEAFF TGCGCCAGCAGCTTGGCCTGGGACACTGAAGCTTTCTTT
TRBJ2-3 TRBV4-1 NA NA CASSPTVSTDTQYF TGCGCCAGCAGCCCGACGGTAAGCACAGATACGCAGTATTTT
TRBJ2-5 TRBV7-2 NA NA CASSPRDHSQYF TGTGCCAGCAGCCCCCGAGACCATTCCCAGTACTTC
TRBJ2-7 TRBV9 NA NA CASSVERNSYEQYF TGTGCCAGCAGCGTCGAGCGGAACTCCTACGAGCAGTACTTC
TRBJ2-5 TRBV9 NA TRBD1 CASSGDRVETQYF TGTGCCAGCAGCGGCGACAGGGTAGAGACCCAGTACTTC
TRBJ2-5 TRBV11-2 NA NA CASSLFRERYRETQYF TGTGCCAGCAGCTTATTCAGGGAGCGTTATCGGGAGACCCAGTACTTC
TRBJ1-5 TRBV7-8 NA TRBD1 CASSPLTGGYSNQPQHF TGTGCCAGCAGCCCACTGACAGGGGGATATAGCAATCAGCCCCAGCATTTT
TRBJ1-1 TRBV29-1 NA TRBD1 CSAWGADRGTEAFF TGCAGCGCATGGGGGGCGGACAGGGGCACTGAAGCTTTCTTT
TRBJ2-4 TRBV5-1 NA TRBD2 CASSPGRDGAGGSPLAKNIQYF TGCGCCAGCAGCCCAGGGCGGGATGGAGCGGGAGGGTCCCCGCTAGCCAAAAACATTCAGTACTTC
TRBJ1-1 TRBV2 NA NA CASRRRGPNTEAFF TGTGCCAGCCGACGCCGGGGGCCTAACACTGAAGCTTTCTTT
TRBJ1-2 TRBV6-1 NA NA CATRGGLYNYGYTF TGTGCCACCCGGGGTGGTCTTTATAACTATGGCTACACCTTC
TRBJ1-5 TRBV7-9 NA NA CASSGGGLQQPQHF TGTGCCAGCAGCGGCGGTGGTTTGCAACAGCCCCAGCATTTT
TRBJ2-1 TRBV19 NA TRBD2 CASRKLLAGVFNEQFF TGTGCCAGTAGAAAACTACTAGCGGGGGTATTCAATGAGCAGTTCTTC
TRBJ2-1 TRBV15 NA TRBD2 CATSRDPLAGVVEQFF TGTGCCACCAGCAGAGATCCCTTAGCGGGAGTGGTTGAGCAGTTCTTC
TRBJ2-1 TRBV15 NA NA CATSRDFPGANEQFF TGTGCCACCAGCAGAGATTTCCCCGGTGCGAATGAGCAGTTCTTC
TRBJ2-1 TRBV4-1 NA TRBD2 CASSQEGLAGVAEQFF TGCGCCAGCAGCCAAGAGGGACTAGCGGGAGTCGCTGAGCAGTTCTTC
TRBJ1-6 TRBV7-9 NA NA CASSSAVDSPLHF TGTGCCAGCAGCTCGGCAGTGGATTCACCCCTCCACTTT
TRBJ2-2 TRBV7-2 NA TRBD2 CASSPGLAGFANTGELFF TGTGCCAGCAGCCCGGGACTAGCGGGTTTCGCGAACACCGGGGAGCTGTTTTTT